This record looks at one T cell receptor beta chain sequence and its context. The CDR3 spans 15 residues. V dropped 4 bases and J dropped 0 bases, with 12 bases sitting between them. The germline V gene encodes CDR1 SGHRS and CDR2 YFSETQ. Profiled with immunoSEQ multiplex PCR; TCRdb holds only in-frame clones, not every one. The data hold around 82,000 clones, with approximately 86% observed a single time. The sample comes from a study of radiotherapy plus CTLA-4 blockade in lung cancer. Study-wide context: Among patients, approximately 19% showed objective responses, and about 30% had disease control.

The rearrangement joins TRBV5-1 to TRBJ2-3; D is unresolved. The sequencing used peripheral blood, collected from a patient treated with radiotherapy plus ipilimumab. This receptor was obtained from a human donor with non-small cell lung cancer that progressed on radiotherapy plus ipilimumab. DNA of the CDR3: TGCGCCAGCAGCCCCTCGGCGGCCAGCACAGATACGCAGTATTTT. Protein sequence: CASSPSAASTDTQYF.